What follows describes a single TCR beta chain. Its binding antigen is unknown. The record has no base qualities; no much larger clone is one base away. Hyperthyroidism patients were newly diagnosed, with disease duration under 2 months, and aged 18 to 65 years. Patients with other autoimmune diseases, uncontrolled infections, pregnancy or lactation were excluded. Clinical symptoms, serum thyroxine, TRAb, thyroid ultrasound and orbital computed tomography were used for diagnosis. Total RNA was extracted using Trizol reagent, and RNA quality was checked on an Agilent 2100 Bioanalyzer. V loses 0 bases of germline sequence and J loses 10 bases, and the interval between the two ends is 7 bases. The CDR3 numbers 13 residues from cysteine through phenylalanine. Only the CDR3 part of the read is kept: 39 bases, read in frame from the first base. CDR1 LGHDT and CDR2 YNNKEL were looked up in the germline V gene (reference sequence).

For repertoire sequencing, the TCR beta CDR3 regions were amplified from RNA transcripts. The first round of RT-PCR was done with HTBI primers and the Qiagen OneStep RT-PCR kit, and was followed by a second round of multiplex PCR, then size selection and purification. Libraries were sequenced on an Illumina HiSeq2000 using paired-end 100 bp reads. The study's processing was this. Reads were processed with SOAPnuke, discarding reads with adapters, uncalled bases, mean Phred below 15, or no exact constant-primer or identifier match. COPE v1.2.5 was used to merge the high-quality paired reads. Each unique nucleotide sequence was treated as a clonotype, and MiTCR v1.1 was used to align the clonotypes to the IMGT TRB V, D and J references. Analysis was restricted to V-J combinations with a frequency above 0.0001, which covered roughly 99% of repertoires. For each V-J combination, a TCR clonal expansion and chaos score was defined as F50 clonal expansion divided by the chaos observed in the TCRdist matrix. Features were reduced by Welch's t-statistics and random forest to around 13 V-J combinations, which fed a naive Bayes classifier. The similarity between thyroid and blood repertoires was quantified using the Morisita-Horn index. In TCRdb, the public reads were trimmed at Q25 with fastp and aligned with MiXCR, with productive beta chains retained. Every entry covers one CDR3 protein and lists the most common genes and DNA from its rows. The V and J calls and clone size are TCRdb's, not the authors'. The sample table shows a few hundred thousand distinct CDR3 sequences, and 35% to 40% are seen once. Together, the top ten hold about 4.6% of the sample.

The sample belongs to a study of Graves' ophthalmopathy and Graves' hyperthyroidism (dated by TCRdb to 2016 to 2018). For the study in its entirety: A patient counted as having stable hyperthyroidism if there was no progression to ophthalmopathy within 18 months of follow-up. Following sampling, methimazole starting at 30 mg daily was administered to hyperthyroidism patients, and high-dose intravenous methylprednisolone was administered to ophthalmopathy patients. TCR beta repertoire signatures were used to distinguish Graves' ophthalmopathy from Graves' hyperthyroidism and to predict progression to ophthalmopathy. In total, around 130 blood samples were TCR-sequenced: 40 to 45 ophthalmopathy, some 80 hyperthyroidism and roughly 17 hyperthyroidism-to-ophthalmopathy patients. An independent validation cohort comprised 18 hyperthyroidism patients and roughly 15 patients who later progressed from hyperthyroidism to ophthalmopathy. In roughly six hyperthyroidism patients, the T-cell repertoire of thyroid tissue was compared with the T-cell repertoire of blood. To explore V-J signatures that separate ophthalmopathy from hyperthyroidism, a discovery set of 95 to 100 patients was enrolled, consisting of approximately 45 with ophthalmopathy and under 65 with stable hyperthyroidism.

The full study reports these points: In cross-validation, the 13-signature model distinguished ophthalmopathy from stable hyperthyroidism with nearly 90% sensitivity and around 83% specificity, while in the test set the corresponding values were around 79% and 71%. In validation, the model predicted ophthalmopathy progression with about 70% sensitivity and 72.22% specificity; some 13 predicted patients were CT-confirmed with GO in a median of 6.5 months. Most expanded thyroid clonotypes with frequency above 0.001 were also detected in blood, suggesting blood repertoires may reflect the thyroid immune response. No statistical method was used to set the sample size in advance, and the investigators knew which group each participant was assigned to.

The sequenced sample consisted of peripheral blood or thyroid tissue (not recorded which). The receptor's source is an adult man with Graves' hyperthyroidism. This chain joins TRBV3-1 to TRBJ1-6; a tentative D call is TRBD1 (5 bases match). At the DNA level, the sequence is TGTGCCAGCAGCCAAGAGGGGCGATCACCCCTCCACTTT. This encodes CASSQEGRSPLHF.